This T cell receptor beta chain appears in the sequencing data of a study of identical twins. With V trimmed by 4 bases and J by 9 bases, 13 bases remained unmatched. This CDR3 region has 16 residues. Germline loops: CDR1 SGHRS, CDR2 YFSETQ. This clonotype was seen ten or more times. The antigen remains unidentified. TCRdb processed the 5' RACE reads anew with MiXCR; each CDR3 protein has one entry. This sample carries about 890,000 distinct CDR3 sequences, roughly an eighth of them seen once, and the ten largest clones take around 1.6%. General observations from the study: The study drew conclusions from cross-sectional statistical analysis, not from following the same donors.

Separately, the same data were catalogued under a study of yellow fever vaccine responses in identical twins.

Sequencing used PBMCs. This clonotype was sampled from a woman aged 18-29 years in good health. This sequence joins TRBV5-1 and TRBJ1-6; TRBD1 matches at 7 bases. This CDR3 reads CASSLGQESVTSPLHF. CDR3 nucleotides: TGCGCCAGCAGCCTAGGACAGGAGAGCGTTACTTCACCCCTCCACTTT. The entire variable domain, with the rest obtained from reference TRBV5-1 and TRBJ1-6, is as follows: KAGVTQTPRYLIKTRGQQVTLSCSPISGHRSVSWYQQTPGQGLQFLFEYFSETQRNKGNFPGRFSGRQFSNSRSEMNVSTLELGDSALYLCASSLGQESVTSPLHFGNGTRLTVT.